This T cell receptor (beta chain) was found in a study of blood T cell repertoires in COVID-19 (dated by TCRdb to the early 2020s). For context, the study as a whole: Samples covering the acute and convalescent phases of COVID-19 were provided by collaborators in the United States, Italy and Spain. The material from the prospective study consisted of cDNA or gDNA derived from T cells, B-cell-depleted T cells, or PBMCs. Subjects who had been exposed to COVID-19, were actively infected with it, or had recovered from it provided the deeply sampled blood TCRbeta repertoires that made up the dataset. A freely available public database, intended as a resource for researchers studying the immune response to SARS-CoV-2, is where the repertoires were released. The samples were drawn from two sources: the first 160 participants of the ongoing ImmuneRACE study, and fewer than 1,500 subjects contributed by 6 global collaborators. Sample metadata almost always included a de-identified subject ID, COVID-19 status, age in years and sex. Where HLA class I and class II types were available, the types were taken from metadata supplied by the sample provider, not from assay-based typing.

Samples from volunteer blood donors who had recovered from COVID-19 were contributed by a second Seattle source. Whole blood was collected in K2EDTA tubes by collaborating institutions according to the institutions' own protocols. For TCRbeta analysis, collaborators shipped samples as frozen whole blood, isolated PBMCs, or DNA extracted from either of those sample types. In the case of this clone: Its target antigen remains unknown. Per-nucleotide qualities are absent, and no much larger clonotype sits a single base away.

TCRbeta CDR3 regions were amplified from genomic DNA by means of the immunoSEQ Assay, a bias-controlled multiplex PCR. The authors' analysis ran thus. Within the assay, amplification of reference gene primers was used to estimate how many nucleated cells each sample contained. Sequence reads were collapsed and filtered to measure the absolute abundance of every unique TCRbeta CDR3 rearrangement. For each sample, productive Simpson clonality was calculated by taking the square root of Simpson's diversity index across productive rearrangements. The source is immuneACCESS, and TCRdb retained only in-frame sequences with V and J called. Part of the clones is not carried over; for the studies checked, unresolved V genes explain less than half of this, and the remainder is unexplained. That table gives V, J and clone size, and the DNA gave D and trimming. The sample contains over 250,000 clones, 83% of them found a single time. The biggest ten clones account for roughly 10% of the sample.

The investigation overall reported the following: Clinical and demographic metadata were provided uncurated, with the amount varying by source and participant.

The sequence derives from a woman aged 45 to 65 who had recovered from COVID-19. The sample comprised peripheral blood.

The sequence in DNA is TGTGCCAGTCTTCCCGGGACAGGGGCTTCCTACGAGCAGTACTTC. It encodes CASLPGTGASYEQYF. The rearrangement joined TRBV28 to TRBJ2-7; TRBD1 lines up with 10 middle nucleotides. Trimmed from V: 9 bases; trimmed from J: 1 base; junction bases lacking a gene match: 9. There are 15 amino acids in the CDR3, from cysteine to phenylalanine inclusive. Only CDR3 DNA remains: 45 bases, in frame from the first base. As encoded in the germline V gene, CDR1 is MDHEN while CDR2 is SYDVKM. The entire variable domain, with the stretches around the CDR3 drawn from the reference TRBV28 and TRBJ2-7 proteins, is DVKVTQSSRYLVKRTGEKVFLECVQDMDHENMFWYRQDPGLGLRLIYFSYDVKMKEKGDIPEGYSVSREKKERFSLILESASTNQTSMYLCASLPGTGASYEQYFGPGTRLTVT.